The 28 T cell receptor beta chains reported below all come from one sample, sequenced in a study of T-cell reconstitution after alpha-beta-depleted transplantation in children. It was with unique molecular identifiers that the TCRbeta library was prepared. Each CDR3 protein gets one entry after TCRdb re-called the PCR reads with MiXCR. Of hundreds of thousands of distinct CDR3 sequences in the sample, about 10% were seen once. Source: PBMCs, taken before TCRalphabeta/CD19-depleted stem cell transplant. Receptors originate from a child younger than 10 with inherited bone marrow failure, due to receive a stem cell transplant.

The chain uses TRBV12-3 or TRBV12-4 and TRBJ1-2; possible D gene TRBD1, 6 bases. Trimming took off 6 bases at V and 3 bases at J, with 17 bases between the two ends. The length of the CDR3 is 15 residues. CDR3 in amino acids: CASRHLQGDYYGYTF. CDR3 coding DNA: TGTGCCAGCAGACACCTACAGGGAGACTACTATGGCTACACCTTC.

The sample holds many counts of this clonotype. The rearrangement uses TRBV27 and TRBJ2-7; D is unresolved. This CDR3 spans 14 amino acids. Germline V lookup: CDR1 MNHEY, CDR2 SMNVEV (reference sequence). Trimming shortened V by 6 bases and J by 4 bases, and 16 bases separated the two germline ends. The DNA of the CDR3 is TGTGCCAGCAGGCCGGGCACCAAAACTTACGAGCAGTACTTC. The encoded protein is CASRPGTKTYEQYF.

The chain carries TRBV20-1 and TRBJ2-1, with 10 bases aligning to TRBD2. The CDR3 has 15 amino acids. Germline V gene lookup returns CDR1 DFQATT and CDR2 SNEGSKA (reference sequence). With V trimmed by 1 base and J by 4 bases, 4 bases remained unmatched. The CDR3 DNA sequence: TGCAGTGCTAGAGCGCCAGCGGGAGGGTACAATGAGCAGTTCTTC. Residues: CSARAPAGGYNEQFF.

In this sample, this clonotype turned up many times. The genes are TRBV7-9 and TRBJ2-7; D is perhaps TRBD2 (5 bases). CDR1 is SEHNR and CDR2 is FQNEAQ in the germline V gene (reference sequence). V lost 5 bases and J 5 bases, leaving 19 bases between the germline ends. The CDR3 is made up of 15 amino acids. The CDR3 region has the DNA TGTGCCAGCAGCCCAATGGTTACGGGATCAGACGAGCAGTACTTC. This encodes CASSPMVTGSDEQYF.

About this clonotype: A much larger clone lies one base from this, so it may be a read error. This rearrangement joins TRBV12-3 or TRBV12-4 to TRBJ2-1; D is unresolved. The CDR3 is 16 residues long. As DNA, the CDR3 is TGTGCCAGCAGCCCATCTAGGCCGAGCTCCTACAATGAGCCGTTCTTC. Protein: CASSPSRPSSYNEPFF.

In its sample, this clonotype was seen many times. V gene TRBV6-1 combines with J gene TRBJ2-2; TRBD1 aligns across 9 bases. V shed 4 bases, J shed 3 bases, and the junction held 6 bases outside the gene matches. Germline CDR1 MNHNS, CDR2 SASEGT. CDR3 length: 16 residues. The CDR3 coding sequence is TGTGCCAGCAGTGTCACAGGGGGCATGGACACCGGGGAGCTGTTTTTT. Its translation is CASSVTGGMDTGELFF.

In its sample, this clonotype was seen many times. The chain combines TRBV5-1 with TRBJ2-1; D is undetermined. V was shortened by 4 bases and J by 0 bases, with 5 bases between the two germline ends. This CDR3 is 13 amino acids long. The germline gives CDR1 SGHRS, CDR2 YFSETQ. The chain's CDR3 is CASSQSSYNEQFF. CDR3 in DNA: TGCGCCAGCAGCCAGAGCTCCTACAATGAGCAGTTCTTC. Together with reference TRBV5-1 and TRBJ2-1, the CDR3 gives the full variable domain: KAGVTQTPRYLIKTRGQQVTLSCSPISGHRSVSWYQQTPGQGLQFLFEYFSETQRNKGNFPGRFSGRQFSNSRSEMNVSTLELGDSALYLCASSQSSYNEQFFGPGTRLTVL.

V is TRBV24-1 and J is TRBJ1-5; D gene unclear. The length of the CDR3 is 14 residues. V lost 4 bases and J 6 bases, leaving 12 bases between the germline ends. CDR1 and CDR2 from the germline V gene are KGHDR and SFDVKD. The CDR3, as DNA: TGTGCCACCAGTGACCCGGGGTCCGGTCAGCCCCAGCATTTT. Translating gives CATSDPGSGQPQHF.

The chain uses TRBV4-2 and TRBJ2-1; D is uncertain. Trimming cost V 0 bases and J 9 bases, with 9 bases left between them. The CDR3 consists of 13 residues. Germline CDR1 and CDR2: LGHNA and YNFKEQ. CDR3 protein: CASSQDLMREQFF. In nucleotides, the CDR3 is TGTGCCAGCAGCCAAGATTTAATGCGTGAGCAGTTCTTC.

This chain connects TRBV7-2 to TRBJ2-7; no clear D gene. The V gene's germline CDR1 is SGHTA and CDR2 FQGNSA. V was clipped by 1 base and J by 5 bases, with 9 bases between them. This CDR3 is built from 13 residues. The CDR3 bases are TGTGCCAGCAGCTTAGGCGGCCCCCACGAGCAGTACTTC. This codes for CASSLGGPHEQYF.

The sample holds many counts of this clonotype. The V call is TRBV10-3, the J call TRBJ1-3; no firm D call. The germline gives CDR1 ENHRY, CDR2 SYGVKD. V was pared by 3 bases and J by 0 bases, with 6 bases between. The CDR3 runs 14 residues. The DNA for the CDR3 is TGTGCCATCAGTGATACAGTCTCTGGAAACACCATATATTTT. As protein: CAISDTVSGNTIYF.

Ten or more counts support this clonotype. The genes are TRBV27 and TRBJ2-7; D might be TRBD2 (5 bases). This CDR3 is 12 amino acids long. CDR1 is MNHEY and CDR2 is SMNVEV in the germline V gene (reference sequence). The germline V and J ends were trimmed by 8 bases and 4 bases, with 12 bases remaining between them. The CDR3 nucleotides read TGTGCCAGCTCACACGGGGTTTACGAGCAGTACTTC. Protein product: CASSHGVYEQYF.

This clonotype appeared many times. The rearrangement uses TRBV5-6 and TRBJ1-1; unclear D gene. V was clipped by 4 bases and J by 5 bases, with 9 bases between them. The CDR3 runs 12 residues. The germline CDR1 and CDR2 sequences are SGHDT and YYEEEE. The CDR3 bases are TGTGCCAGCAGCCGGTACGGGACTGAAGCTTTCTTT. Translation: CASSRYGTEAFF. The full variable domain, in which reference TRBV5-6 and TRBJ1-1 provide the parts outside the CDR3, is DAGVTQSPTHLIKTRGQQVTLRCSPKSGHDTVSWYQQALGQGPQFIFQYYEEEERQRGNFPDRFSGHQFPNYSSELNVNALLLGDSALYLCASSRYGTEAFFGQGTRLTVV.

This clonotype showed up many times. The chain employs TRBV27 and TRBJ2-7; 10 nucleotides align to TRBD2. V lost 8 bases and J lost 3; bases outside the gene matches: 7. This CDR3 is built from 14 residues. CDR1 and CDR2 (germline): MNHEY, SMNVEV (reference sequence). The CDR3 DNA reads as TGTGCCAGCTCTAGCGGGAGTGCTTTCTACGAGCAGTACTTC. It translates to CASSSGSAFYEQYF.

This clonotype was observed many times. This chain uses TRBV7-9 with TRBJ1-5; no definite D call. V lost 4 bases, J lost 7 bases, and 11 bases lay in between. This CDR3 region has 13 residues. Germline-derived CDR1 and CDR2 are SEHNR and FQNEAQ (reference sequence). Here the CDR3 reads CASSSLYEQPQHF. The DNA of the CDR3 is TGTGCCAGCAGCTCCTTGTATGAACAGCCCCAGCATTTT.

This clonotype was found many times. This CDR3 reads CASSFMRDSGRLYNEQFF. The CDR3 nucleotides are TGCGCCAGCAGCTTCATGCGGGATAGCGGGAGGCTCTACAATGAGCAGTTCTTC. The rearrangement uses TRBV5-1 and TRBJ2-1; TRBD2 aligns across 10 bases. V lost 2 bases and J lost 3; bases outside the gene matches: 11. This CDR3 contains 18 residues. Per germline, CDR1 SGHRS and CDR2 YFSETQ.

As regards this clonotype: A much larger clone sits a single nucleotide away, making a read error possible. The V gene is TRBV7-2, the J gene TRBJ2-3; TRBD1 is a possible D gene (7 bases). CDR1 is SGHTA, CDR2 FQGNSA, per germline. The CDR3 is 15 amino acids. V lost 5 bases, J lost 1 base, and 13 bases lay in between. The CDR3 DNA reads TGTGCCAGCAGCCCAGGGGGGATGTGCACAGATACGCAGTATTTT. It is translated as CASSPGGMCTDTQYF.

This clonotype was seen at least ten times. CDR3 DNA: TGTGCCAGCAGTCTATACAGGACTAGCGGGAGGATCTCCTACAATGAGCAGTTCTTC. Translating it yields CASSLYRTSGRISYNEQFF. The gene calls are TRBV7-2 and TRBJ2-1; 14 nucleotides align to TRBD2. The length of the CDR3 is 19 residues. Germline V gene lookup returns CDR1 SGHTA and CDR2 FQGNSA. With V trimmed by 6 bases and J by 0 bases, 10 bases remained unmatched.

This chain links TRBV12-3 or TRBV12-4 with TRBJ2-5, with D maybe TRBD1 (5 bases). The CDR3 runs to 14 residues. V dropped 3 bases and J dropped 3 bases, with 11 bases sitting between them. In DNA, the CDR3 is TGTGCCAGCAGTTTCCCTCCCAGGGAAGAGACCCAGTACTTC. Protein sequence: CASSFPPREETQYF.

Of note for this clonotype: With a much larger clone just one base away, this may be a read error. This chain uses TRBV8-2 with TRBJ2-1; the table's TRBD2 call for D was not verified on the DNA. TRBV8-2 constitutes a pseudogene. The CDR3 is made up of 16 amino acids. The CDR3 DNA follows: TGTGGCAGCAGCTTAGCCGTATTGACTAGCTACAATGAGCAGTTCTTC. As protein: CGSSLAVLTSYNEQFF.

A few counts support this clonotype. The chain combines TRBV12-5 with TRBJ2-1; 10 positions agree with TRBD2. Germline-derived CDR1 and CDR2 are LGHNT and FRNRAP. The CDR3 consists of 16 residues. Losses at the gene ends were 0 bases for V and 5 bases for J; bases not matched to a gene: 4. CDR3 sequence: CASGLVAGGANNEQFF. In DNA form, the CDR3 reads TGTGCTAGTGGTTTGGTAGCGGGGGGGGCTAACAATGAGCAGTTCTTC.

Many counts were recorded for this clonotype. This rearrangement joins TRBV11-2 to TRBJ2-1; tentatively, D is TRBD1 or TRBD2 (5 bases each). Germline values: CDR1 SGHAT, CDR2 FQNNGV. V lost 0 bases and J lost 9, with 9 bases in between. The CDR3 consists of 13 residues. DNA of the CDR3: TGTGCCAGCAGCTTAGATTGGGGGAGTGAGCAGTTCTTC. Encoded protein: CASSLDWGSEQFF.

This clonotype was counted ten times or more. The rearrangement joins TRBV15 to TRBJ2-2; 8 bases agree with TRBD2. Trimming at V came to 3 bases and at J to 7 bases, leaving 7 bases not matched to a gene. The CDR3 runs 15 residues. Germline CDR1 reads LNHNV; CDR2 reads YYDKDF (reference sequence). The CDR3 nucleotides read TGTGCCACCAGCAGGGTAGCGGGGAGGAGCGGGGAGCTGTTTTTT. Translation: CATSRVAGRSGELFF.

This sequence joins TRBV12-3 or TRBV12-4 and TRBJ2-3; 8 positions match TRBD2. This CDR3 region has 13 residues. With V trimmed by 8 bases and J by 1 base, 2 bases remained unmatched. The DNA of the CDR3 is TGTGCCAGCCGTAGCGGGGGCACAGATACGCAGTATTTT. Translated, it gives CASRSGGTDTQYF.

This chain connects TRBV27 to TRBJ2-7; 8 bases map to TRBD2. The CDR3 runs 15 residues. Germline V CDR1 and CDR2: MNHEY, SMNVEV (reference sequence). V gave up 6 bases and J gave up 0 bases; unmatched junction bases: 7. In DNA, the CDR3 is TGTGCCAGCAGCCTTAACGGGAGGGCCTCCTACGAGCAGTACTTC. This translates into CASSLNGRASYEQYF.

This clonotype was observed many times. The chain's CDR3 is CSALPGMVTGELFF. CDR3 nucleotides: TGCAGCGCCCTTCCTGGAATGGTCACCGGGGAGCTGTTTTTT. This chain connects TRBV29-1 to TRBJ2-2; D remains unclear. Trimming left V 7 bases short and J 4 bases short, with 16 bases between. Germline V gene lookup returns CDR1 SQVTM and CDR2 ANQGSEA. The CDR3 loop spans 14 amino acids.

The chain's CDR3 is CASSLRLVGNEQFF. CDR3 sequence (DNA): TGTGCCAGCAGCTTGCGCCTAGTCGGCAATGAGCAGTTCTTC. The gene calls are TRBV7-9 and TRBJ2-1; no reliable D call. This CDR3 has 14 amino acids. Looked up from germline, CDR1 is SEHNR and CDR2 is FQNEAQ (reference sequence). V was trimmed by 3 bases and J by 6 bases, leaving 12 bases between them.

This clonotype appeared many times. The chain has TRBV20-1 and TRBJ2-1, with 10 nucleotides matching TRBD1. The CDR3 totals 17 residues. CDR1 and CDR2 from the germline V gene are DFQATT and SNEGSKA (reference sequence). The V segment lost 2 bases and the J segment 5 bases; nucleotides outside the gene matches: 12. The CDR3 sequence is CSARNGRQGAGNNEQFF. CDR3 in DNA: TGCAGTGCTAGAAATGGTAGACAGGGGGCGGGAAACAATGAGCAGTTCTTC.